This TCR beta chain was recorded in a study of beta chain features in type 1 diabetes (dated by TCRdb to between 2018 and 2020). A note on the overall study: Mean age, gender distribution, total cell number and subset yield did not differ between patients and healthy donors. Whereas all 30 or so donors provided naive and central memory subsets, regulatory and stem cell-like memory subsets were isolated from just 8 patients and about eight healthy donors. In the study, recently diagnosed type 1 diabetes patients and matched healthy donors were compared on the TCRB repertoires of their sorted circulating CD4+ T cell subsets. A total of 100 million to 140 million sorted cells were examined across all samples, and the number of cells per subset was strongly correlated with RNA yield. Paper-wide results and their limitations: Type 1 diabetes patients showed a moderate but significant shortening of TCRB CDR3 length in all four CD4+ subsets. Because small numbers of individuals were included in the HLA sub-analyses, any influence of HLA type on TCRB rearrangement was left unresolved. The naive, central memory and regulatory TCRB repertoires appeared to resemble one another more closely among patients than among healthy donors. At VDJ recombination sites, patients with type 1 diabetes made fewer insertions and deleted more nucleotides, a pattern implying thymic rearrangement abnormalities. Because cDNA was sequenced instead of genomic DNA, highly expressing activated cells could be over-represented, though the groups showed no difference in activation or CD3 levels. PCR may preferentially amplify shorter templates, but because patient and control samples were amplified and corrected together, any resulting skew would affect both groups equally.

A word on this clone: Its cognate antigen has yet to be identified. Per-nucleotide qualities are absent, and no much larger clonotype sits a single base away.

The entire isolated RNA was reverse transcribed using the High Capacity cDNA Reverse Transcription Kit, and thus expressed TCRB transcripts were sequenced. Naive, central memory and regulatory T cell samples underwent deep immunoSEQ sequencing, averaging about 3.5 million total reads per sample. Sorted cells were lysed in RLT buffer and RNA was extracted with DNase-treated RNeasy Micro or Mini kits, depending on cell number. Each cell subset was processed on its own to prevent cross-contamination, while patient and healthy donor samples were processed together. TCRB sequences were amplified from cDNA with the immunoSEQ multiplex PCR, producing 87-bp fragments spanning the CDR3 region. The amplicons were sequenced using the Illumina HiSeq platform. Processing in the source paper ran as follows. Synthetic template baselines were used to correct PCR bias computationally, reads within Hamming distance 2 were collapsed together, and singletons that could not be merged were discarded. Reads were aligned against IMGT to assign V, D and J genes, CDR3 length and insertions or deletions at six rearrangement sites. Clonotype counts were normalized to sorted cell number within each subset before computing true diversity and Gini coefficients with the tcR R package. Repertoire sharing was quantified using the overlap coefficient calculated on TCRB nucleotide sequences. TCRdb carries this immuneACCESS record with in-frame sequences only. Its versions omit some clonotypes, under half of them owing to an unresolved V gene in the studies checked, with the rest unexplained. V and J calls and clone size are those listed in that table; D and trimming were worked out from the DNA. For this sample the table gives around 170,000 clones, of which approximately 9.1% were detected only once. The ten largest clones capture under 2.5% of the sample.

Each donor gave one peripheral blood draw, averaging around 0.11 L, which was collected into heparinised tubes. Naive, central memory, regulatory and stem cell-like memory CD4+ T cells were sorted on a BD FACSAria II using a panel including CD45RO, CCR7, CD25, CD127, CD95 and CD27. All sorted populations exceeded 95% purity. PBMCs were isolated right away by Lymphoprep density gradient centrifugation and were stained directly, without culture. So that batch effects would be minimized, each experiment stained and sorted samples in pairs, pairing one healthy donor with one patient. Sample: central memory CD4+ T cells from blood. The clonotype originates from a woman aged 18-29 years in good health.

CDR3 loop: CSVLAGGPIGEQFF. The nucleotide sequence reads as follows: TGCAGCGTTTTAGCGGGAGGGCCGATCGGTGAGCAGTTCTTC. Here the chain combines TRBV29-1 and TRBJ2-1, and 11 bases in between align with TRBD2. Looking up the germline V gene yields CDR1 SQVTM and CDR2 ANQGSEA. V trim: 5 bases; J trim: 9 bases; unmatched bases: 9. The CDR3 numbers 14 residues from cysteine through phenylalanine. The kept DNA is CDR3 alone, 42 bases in frame from the first base.